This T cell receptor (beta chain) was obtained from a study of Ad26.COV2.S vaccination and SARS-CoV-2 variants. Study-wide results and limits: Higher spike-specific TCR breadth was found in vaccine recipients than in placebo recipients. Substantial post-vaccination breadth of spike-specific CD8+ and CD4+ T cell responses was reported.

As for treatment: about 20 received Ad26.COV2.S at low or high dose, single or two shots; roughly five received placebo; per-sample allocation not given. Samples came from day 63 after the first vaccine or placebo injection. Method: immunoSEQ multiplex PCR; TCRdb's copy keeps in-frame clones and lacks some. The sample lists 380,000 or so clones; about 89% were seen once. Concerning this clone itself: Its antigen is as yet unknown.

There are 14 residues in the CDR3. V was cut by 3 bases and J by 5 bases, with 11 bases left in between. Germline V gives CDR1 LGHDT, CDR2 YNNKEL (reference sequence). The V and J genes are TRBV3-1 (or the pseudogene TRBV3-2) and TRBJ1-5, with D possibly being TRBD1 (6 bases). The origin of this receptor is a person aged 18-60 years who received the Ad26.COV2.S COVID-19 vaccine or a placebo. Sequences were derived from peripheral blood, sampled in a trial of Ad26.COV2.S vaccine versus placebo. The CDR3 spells CASSHYGGDQPQHF. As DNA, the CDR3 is TGTGCCAGCAGCCATTACGGGGGCGATCAGCCCCAGCATTTT.